This note documents a single T cell receptor (beta chain) sequence. TCRdb's copy holds only in-frame clones and misses some; the assay was immunoSEQ multiplex PCR. Of over 100,000 clones listed, 68% are singletons. The record originates from a study of shared clonotypes between healthy human individuals. Germline CDR1 is MNHEY and CDR2 is SMNVEV (reference sequence). Germline trimming cut 5 bases from V and 3 bases from J; bases unmatched to any gene: 9. The CDR3 totals 15 residues. Sequenced: memory CD8+ T cells sorted from blood. Sample subset: CD45RO+ cells pooled with CCR7-negative TemRA cells. The gene calls are TRBV27 and TRBJ1-1; 7 bases align to TRBD1. The clonotype originates from a woman aged 25 to 39 in good health. DNA for the CDR3: TGTGCCAGCAGTCTCTCGCGAGGGGGCTACACTGAAGCTTTCTTT. It codes for CASSLSRGGYTEAFF.